Below are 13 T cell receptor beta chains sequenced from a single sample in a study of cytomegalovirus exposure and HLA in healthy donors. 13 Jbeta primers and 60 Vbeta primers were used for the PCR. The repertoire was sequenced with immunoSEQ multiplex PCR; TCRdb's copy has only in-frame clones and lacks some. The table lists about 120,000 clones, 65% to 80% of them singletons. The sequencing input was PBMCs. These receptors originate from a middle-aged woman in good health and CMV-seropositive.

This clone came up a few times. This chain connects TRBV13 to TRBJ2-3; 10 positions match TRBD2. The CDR3 length is 19 residues. Trimming removed 2 bases from V and 0 bases from J; junction bases left unmatched: 11. The germline V gene encodes CDR1 PRHDT and CDR2 FYEKMQ (reference sequence). CDR3 loop: CASSLLPAGGPGSTDTQYF. The DNA for the CDR3 is TGTGCCAGCAGCTTATTACCAGCGGGGGGGCCCGGTAGCACAGATACGCAGTATTTT.

On this clone: The conserved phenylalanine or tryptophan normally closing the CDR3 is absent here, so this likely arose from a read error. The chain joins TRBV30 to TRBJ1-5, with D tentatively TRBD1 (6 bases). The length of the CDR3 is 15 residues. Germline V gene sequence: CDR1 GTSNPN, CDR2 SVGIG (reference sequence). Trimming removed 0 bases at V and 5 bases at J, with 14 bases between. CDR3 protein: CAWSVGRTADQPQHY. Written as DNA, the CDR3 is TGTGCCTGGAGTGTAGGTCGGACAGCCGATCAGCCCCAGCATTAT.

The rearrangement joins TRBV6-6 to TRBJ1-2; TRBD1 aligns across 8 bases. This CDR3 has 15 residues. With V trimmed by 5 bases and J by 0 bases, 5 bases remained unmatched. Germline assignment: CDR1 MNHNY and CDR2 SVGAGI (reference sequence). The CDR3 region is CASSNRQGSNYGYTF. CDR3 nucleotide sequence: TGTGCCAGCAGTAACCGACAGGGGTCTAACTATGGCTACACCTTC.

The genes are TRBV20-1 and TRBJ1-1; no clear D gene. The CDR3 length is 11 residues. Deletions cut 5 bases from V and 1 base from J, with 5 bases between. Germline V gene lookup returns CDR1 DFQATT and CDR2 SNEGSKA (reference sequence). The CDR3 DNA reads as TGCAGTGCTGAAGCGAACACTGAAGCTTTCTTT. Amino acid sequence: CSAEANTEAFF.

CDR3 sequence reads: CASKSYNSPLHF. The CDR3 nucleotides are TGTGCCAGCAAGAGCTATAATTCACCCCTCCACTTT. This sequence joins TRBV6-6 and TRBJ1-6, with D uncertain. Germline V gene sequence: CDR1 MNHNY, CDR2 SVGAGI (reference sequence). V was shortened by 7 bases and J by 3 bases, with 4 bases between the two germline ends. The CDR3 spans 12 residues.

The gene calls are TRBV6-6 and TRBJ1-2; TRBD1 matches 8 bases. J lost 7 bases, V lost 6 bases, and 10 bases had no gene match. CDR1 is MNHNY, CDR2 SVGAGI, per germline (reference sequence). This CDR3 has 14 residues. The CDR3 here is CASSPGGAIVGYTF. DNA of the CDR3: TGTGCCAGCAGCCCAGGGGGCGCGATTGTTGGCTACACCTTC.

The rearrangement joins TRBV5-1 to TRBJ1-5, with D tentatively TRBD1 (5 bases). This CDR3 region has 13 residues. The V gene lost 0 bases and the J gene lost 5 bases, with 6 bases spanning the gap. The germline V gene encodes CDR1 SGHRS and CDR2 YFSETQ. In DNA, the CDR3 is TGCGCCAGCAGCTTGGAGGGGCATCAGCCCCAGCATTTT. This sequence encodes CASSLEGHQPQHF.

This clone was counted between two and nine times. CDR3 nucleotides: TGTGCCAGTAGTCCGCCCCAGCGGGGCCCTGAAAGCTCCTACAATGAGCAGTTCTTC. Its translation is CASSPPQRGPESSYNEQFF. The chain uses TRBV19 and TRBJ2-1, with TRBD2 identical over 7 bases. Germline CDR1 and CDR2: LNHDA and SQIVND (reference sequence). CDR3 length: 19 residues. The V and J ends lost 5 bases and 0 bases, in that order; junction bases with no gene match: 16.

The V and J genes are TRBV19 and TRBJ2-5; D is unresolved. Germline V lookup: CDR1 LNHDA, CDR2 SQIVND (reference sequence). The CDR3 length is 13 residues. Trimming pared 5 bases from V and 0 bases from J, leaving 7 bases between. In DNA, the CDR3 is TGTGCCAGTAGTCGCCAGTACCAAGAGACCCAGTACTTC. Translation gives CASSRQYQETQYF.

The chain couples TRBV30 to TRBJ2-3, with D perhaps TRBD2 (6 bases). Between the trimmed V and J ends, which lost 4 bases and 0 bases, there was a span of 11 bases. The CDR3 runs to 14 residues. The germline CDR1 and CDR2 sequences are GTSNPN and SVGIG (reference sequence). The CDR3 reads CAWTPGGSTDTQYF. The CDR3 DNA is TGTGCCTGGACCCCCGGGGGTAGCACAGATACGCAGTATTTT.

The V call is TRBV28, the J call TRBJ1-1; D unresolved. The CDR3 loop spans 12 amino acids. V shed 3 bases and J shed 4 bases, with 6 bases lying between them. CDR1 MDHEN and CDR2 SYDVKM come from the germline V gene. The CDR3 reads CASSFAVTEAFF. The CDR3 bases are TGTGCCAGCAGTTTCGCAGTCACTGAAGCTTTCTTT.

This chain uses TRBV28 with TRBJ1-5, with D possibly matching TRBD1 (6 bases). The V gene's germline CDR1 is MDHEN and CDR2 SYDVKM. Trimming pared 5 bases from V and 4 bases from J, leaving 15 bases between. CDR3 length equals 15 residues. This chain's CDR3 is CASSGSLQGNQPQHF. The CDR3 DNA reads TGTGCCAGCAGTGGATCACTACAGGGTAATCAGCCCCAGCATTTT.

The chain is built from TRBV15 and TRBJ1-6; 7 nucleotides match TRBD1. The V segment lost 0 bases and the J segment 7 bases; nucleotides outside the gene matches: 3. The CDR3 consists of 15 residues. The germline V gene encodes CDR1 LNHNV and CDR2 YYDKDF (reference sequence). The CDR3: CATSREDRINSPLHF. CDR3 nucleotides: TGTGCCACCAGCAGAGAGGACAGGATCAATTCACCCCTCCACTTT.